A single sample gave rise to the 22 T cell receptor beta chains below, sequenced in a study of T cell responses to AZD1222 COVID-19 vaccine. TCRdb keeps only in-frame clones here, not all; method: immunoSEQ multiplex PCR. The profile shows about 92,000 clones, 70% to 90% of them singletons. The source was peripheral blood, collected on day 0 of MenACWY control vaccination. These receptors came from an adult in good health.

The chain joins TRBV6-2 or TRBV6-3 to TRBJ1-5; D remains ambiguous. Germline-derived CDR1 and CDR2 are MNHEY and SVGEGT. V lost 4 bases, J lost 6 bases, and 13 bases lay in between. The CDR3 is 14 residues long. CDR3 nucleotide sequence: TGTGCCAGCAGTTCGACCCCAGGAGGTCAGCCCCAGCATTTT. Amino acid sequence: CASSSTPGGQPQHF.

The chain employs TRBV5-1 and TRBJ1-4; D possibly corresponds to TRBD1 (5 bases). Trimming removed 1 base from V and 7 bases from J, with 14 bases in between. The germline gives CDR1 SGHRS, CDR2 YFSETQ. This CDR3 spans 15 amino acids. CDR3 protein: CASSLSGAEAEKLFF. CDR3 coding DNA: TGCGCCAGCAGCTTGTCCGGGGCGGAGGCTGAAAAACTGTTTTTT. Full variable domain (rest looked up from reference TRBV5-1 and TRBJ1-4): KAGVTQTPRYLIKTRGQQVTLSCSPISGHRSVSWYQQTPGQGLQFLFEYFSETQRNKGNFPGRFSGRQFSNSRSEMNVSTLELGDSALYLCASSLSGAEAEKLFFGSGTQLSVL.

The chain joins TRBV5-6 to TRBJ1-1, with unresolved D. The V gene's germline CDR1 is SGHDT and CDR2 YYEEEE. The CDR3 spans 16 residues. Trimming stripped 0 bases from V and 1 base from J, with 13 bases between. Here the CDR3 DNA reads TGTGCCAGCAGCTTGGGGCCTGAGAGGGAGAACACTGAAGCTTTCTTT. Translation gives CASSLGPERENTEAFF.

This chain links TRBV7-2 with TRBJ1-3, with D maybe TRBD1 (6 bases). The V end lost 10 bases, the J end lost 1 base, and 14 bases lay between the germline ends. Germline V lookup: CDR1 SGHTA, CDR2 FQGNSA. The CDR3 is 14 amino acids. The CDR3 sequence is CATSPGVSGNTIYF. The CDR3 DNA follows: TGTGCCACCTCCCCAGGGGTATCTGGAAACACCATATATTTT.

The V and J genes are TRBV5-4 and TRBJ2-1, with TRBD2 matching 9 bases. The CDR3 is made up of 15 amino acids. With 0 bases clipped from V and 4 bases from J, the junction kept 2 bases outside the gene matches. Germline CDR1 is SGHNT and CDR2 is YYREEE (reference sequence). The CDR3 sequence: CASSLGGGDYNEQFF. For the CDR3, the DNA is TGTGCCAGCAGCTTGGGCGGGGGGGATTACAATGAGCAGTTCTTC.

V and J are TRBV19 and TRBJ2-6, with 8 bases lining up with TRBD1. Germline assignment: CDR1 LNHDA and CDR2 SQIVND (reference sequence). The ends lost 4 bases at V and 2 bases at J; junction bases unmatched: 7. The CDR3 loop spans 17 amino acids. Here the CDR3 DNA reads TGTGCCAGTAGTAGAGGACAGGGCCCAACTGGGGCCAACGTCCTGACTTTC. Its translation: CASSRGQGPTGANVLTF.

CDR3 region: CASTLTANYGYTF. The DNA for the CDR3 is TGTGCCAGCACCTTGACAGCTAACTATGGCTACACCTTC. The chain couples TRBV12-3 or TRBV12-4 to TRBJ1-2; TRBD1 might be the D (5 bases). V dropped 7 bases and J dropped 0 bases, with 9 bases sitting between them. The CDR3 length is 13 residues.

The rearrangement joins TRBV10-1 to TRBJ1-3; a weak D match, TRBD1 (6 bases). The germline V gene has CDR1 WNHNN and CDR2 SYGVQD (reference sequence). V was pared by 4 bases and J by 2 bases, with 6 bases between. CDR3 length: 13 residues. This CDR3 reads CASSGGPGNTIYF. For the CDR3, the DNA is TGCGCCAGCAGTGGGGGGCCTGGAAACACCATATATTTT.

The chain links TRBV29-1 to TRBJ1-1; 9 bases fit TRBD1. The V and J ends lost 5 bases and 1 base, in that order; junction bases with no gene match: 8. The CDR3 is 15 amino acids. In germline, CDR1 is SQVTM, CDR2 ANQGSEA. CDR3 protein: CSVKPGTGKNTEAFF. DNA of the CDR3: TGCAGCGTTAAACCCGGGACAGGGAAGAACACTGAAGCTTTCTTT. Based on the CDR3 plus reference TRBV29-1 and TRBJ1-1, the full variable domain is SAVISQKPSRDICQRGTSLTIQCQVDSQVTMMFWYRQQPGQSLTLIATANQGSEATYESGFVIDKFPISRPNLTFSTLTVSNMSPEDSSIYLCSVKPGTGKNTEAFFGQGTRLTVV.

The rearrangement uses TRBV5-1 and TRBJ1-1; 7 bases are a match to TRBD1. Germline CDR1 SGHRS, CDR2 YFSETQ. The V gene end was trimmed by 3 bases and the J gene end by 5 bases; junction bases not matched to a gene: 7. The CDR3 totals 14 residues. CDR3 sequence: CASSSSTGSTEAFF. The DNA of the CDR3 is TGCGCCAGCAGCTCCTCGACAGGGAGTACTGAAGCTTTCTTT.

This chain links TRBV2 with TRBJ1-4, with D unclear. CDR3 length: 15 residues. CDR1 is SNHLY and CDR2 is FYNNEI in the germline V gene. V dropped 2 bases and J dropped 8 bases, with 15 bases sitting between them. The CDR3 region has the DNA TGTGCCAGCAGTGAAAACGGACTATTGGGAGAAAAACTGTTTTTT. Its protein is CASSENGLLGEKLFF.

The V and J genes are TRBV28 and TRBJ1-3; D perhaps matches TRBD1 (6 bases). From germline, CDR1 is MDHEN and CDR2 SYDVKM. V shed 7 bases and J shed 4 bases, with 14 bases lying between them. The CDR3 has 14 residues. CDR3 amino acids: CASTEAGVGNTIYF. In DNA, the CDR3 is TGTGCCAGCACCGAAGCAGGGGTCGGAAACACCATATATTTT.

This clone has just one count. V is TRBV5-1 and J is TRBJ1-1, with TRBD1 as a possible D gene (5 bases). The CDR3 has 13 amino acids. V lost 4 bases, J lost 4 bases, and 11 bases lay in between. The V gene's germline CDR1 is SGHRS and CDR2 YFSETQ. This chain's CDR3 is CASSTPGGTEAFF. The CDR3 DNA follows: TGCGCCAGCAGCACTCCTGGGGGCACTGAAGCTTTCTTT.

The CDR3 region is CASSLTGTTEAFF. CDR3 nucleotide sequence: TGCGCCAGCAGTTTAACAGGGACCACTGAAGCTTTCTTT. J is TRBJ1-1 and V is TRBV4-1, with D possibly matching TRBD1 (6 bases). V lost 6 bases and J 4 bases, leaving 12 bases between the germline ends. Per germline, CDR1 MGHRA and CDR2 YSYEKL. The CDR3 loop spans 13 amino acids.

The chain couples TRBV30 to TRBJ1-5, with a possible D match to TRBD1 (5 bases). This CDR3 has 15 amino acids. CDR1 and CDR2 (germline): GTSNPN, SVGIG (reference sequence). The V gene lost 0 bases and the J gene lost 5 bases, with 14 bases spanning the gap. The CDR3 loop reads CAWSVRGEKYQPQHF. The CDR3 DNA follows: TGTGCCTGGAGTGTACGGGGGGAGAAATATCAGCCCCAGCATTTT.

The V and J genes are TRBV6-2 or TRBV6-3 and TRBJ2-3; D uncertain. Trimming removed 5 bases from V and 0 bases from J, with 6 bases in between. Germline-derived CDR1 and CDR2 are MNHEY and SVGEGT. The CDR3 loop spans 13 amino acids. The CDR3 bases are TGTGCCAGCAGTCGGCGGAGCACAGATACGCAGTATTTT. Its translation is CASSRRSTDTQYF.

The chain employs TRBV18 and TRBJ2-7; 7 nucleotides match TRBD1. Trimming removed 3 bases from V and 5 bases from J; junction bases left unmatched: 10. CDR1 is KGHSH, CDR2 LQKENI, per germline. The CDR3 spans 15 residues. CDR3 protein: CASSPSRAGGNEQYF. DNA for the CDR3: TGTGCCAGCTCACCCTCCAGGGCAGGGGGTAACGAGCAGTACTTC.

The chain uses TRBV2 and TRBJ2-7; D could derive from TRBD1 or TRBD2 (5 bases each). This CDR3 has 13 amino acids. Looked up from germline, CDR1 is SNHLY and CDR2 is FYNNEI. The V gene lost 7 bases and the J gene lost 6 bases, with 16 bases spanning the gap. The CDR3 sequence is CASNDIAGGEQYF. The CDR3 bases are TGTGCCAGCAATGACATCGCTGGGGGCGAGCAGTACTTC.

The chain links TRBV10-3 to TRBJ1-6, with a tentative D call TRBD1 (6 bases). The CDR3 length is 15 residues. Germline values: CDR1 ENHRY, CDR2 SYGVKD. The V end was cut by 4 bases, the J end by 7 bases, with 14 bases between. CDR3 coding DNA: TGTGCCATCAGTGCAAACAGGGCGGAGAATTCACCCCTCCACTTT. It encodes CAISANRAENSPLHF.

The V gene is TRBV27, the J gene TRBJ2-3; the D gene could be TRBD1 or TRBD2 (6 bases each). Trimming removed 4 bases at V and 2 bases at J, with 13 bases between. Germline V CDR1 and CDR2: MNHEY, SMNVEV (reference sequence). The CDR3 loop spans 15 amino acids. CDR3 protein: CASSYGGLPTDTQYF. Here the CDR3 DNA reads TGTGCCAGCAGTTACGGGGGCCTCCCCACAGATACGCAGTATTTT.

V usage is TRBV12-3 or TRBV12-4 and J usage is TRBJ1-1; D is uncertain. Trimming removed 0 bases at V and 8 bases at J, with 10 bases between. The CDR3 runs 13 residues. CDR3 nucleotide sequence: TGTGCCAGCAGTTTAGCGCTAATGGGGGAAGCTTTCTTT. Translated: CASSLALMGEAFF.

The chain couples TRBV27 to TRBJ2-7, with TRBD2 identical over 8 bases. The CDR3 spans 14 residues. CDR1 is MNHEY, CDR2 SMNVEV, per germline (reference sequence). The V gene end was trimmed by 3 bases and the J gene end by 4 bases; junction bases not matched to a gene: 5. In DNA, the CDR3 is TGTGCCAGCAGTTTTGGGACTAGTATTTACGAGCAGTACTTC. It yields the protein CASSFGTSIYEQYF.